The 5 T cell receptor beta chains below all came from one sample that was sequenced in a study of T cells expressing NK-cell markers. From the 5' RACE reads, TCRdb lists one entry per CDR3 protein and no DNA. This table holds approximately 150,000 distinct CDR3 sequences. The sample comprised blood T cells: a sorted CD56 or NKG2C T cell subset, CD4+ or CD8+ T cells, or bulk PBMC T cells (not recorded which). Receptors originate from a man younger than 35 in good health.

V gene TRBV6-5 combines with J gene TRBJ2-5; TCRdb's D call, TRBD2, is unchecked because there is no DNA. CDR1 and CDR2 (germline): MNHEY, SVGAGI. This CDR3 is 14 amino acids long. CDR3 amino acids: CASSNWTSPRDQYF.

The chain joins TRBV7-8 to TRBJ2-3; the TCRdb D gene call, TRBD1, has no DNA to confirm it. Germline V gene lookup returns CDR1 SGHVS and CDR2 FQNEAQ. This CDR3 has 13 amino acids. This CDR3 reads CASSLSPADTQYF.

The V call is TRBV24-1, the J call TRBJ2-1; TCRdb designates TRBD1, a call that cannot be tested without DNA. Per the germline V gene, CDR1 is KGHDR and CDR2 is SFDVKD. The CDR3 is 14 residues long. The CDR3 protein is CATSDSRDGHEQFF.

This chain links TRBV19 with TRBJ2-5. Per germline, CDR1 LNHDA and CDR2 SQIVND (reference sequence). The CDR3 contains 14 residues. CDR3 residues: CASSIGSVRETQYF.

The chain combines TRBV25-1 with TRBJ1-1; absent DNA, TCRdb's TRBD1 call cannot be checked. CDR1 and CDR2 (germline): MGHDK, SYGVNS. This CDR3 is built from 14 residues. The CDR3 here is CASTFGTGVTEAFF. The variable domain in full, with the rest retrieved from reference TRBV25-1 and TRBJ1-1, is EADIYQTPRYLVIGTGKKITLECSQTMGHDKMYWYQQDPGMELHLIHYSYGVNSTEKGDLSSESTVSRIRTEHFPLTLESARPSHTSQYLCASTFGTGVTEAFFGQGTRLTVV.